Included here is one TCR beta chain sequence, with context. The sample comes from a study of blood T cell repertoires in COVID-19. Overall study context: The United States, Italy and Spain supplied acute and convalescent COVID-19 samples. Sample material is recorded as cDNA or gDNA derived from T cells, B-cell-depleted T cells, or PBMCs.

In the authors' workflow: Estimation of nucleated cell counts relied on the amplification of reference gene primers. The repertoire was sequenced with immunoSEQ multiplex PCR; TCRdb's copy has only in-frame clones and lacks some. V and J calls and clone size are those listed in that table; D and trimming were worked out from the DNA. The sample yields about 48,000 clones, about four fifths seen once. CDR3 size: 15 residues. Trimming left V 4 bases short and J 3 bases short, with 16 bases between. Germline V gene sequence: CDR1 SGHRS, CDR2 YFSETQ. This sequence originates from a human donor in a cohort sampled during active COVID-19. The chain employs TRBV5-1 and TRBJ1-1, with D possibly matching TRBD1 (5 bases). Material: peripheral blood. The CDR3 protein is CASSLGRAKDTEAFF. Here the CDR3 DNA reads TGCGCCAGCAGCCTGGGCAGGGCAAAGGACACTGAAGCTTTCTTT.